Each of the 31 T cell receptor beta chains below was sequenced from the same sample in a study of CD8 T cells in ankylosing spondylitis. TCRdb fed the 5' RACE reads into MiXCR, producing one record per CDR3 protein. In the table there are about 360,000 distinct CDR3 sequences, roughly 20% of which are singletons. Sequencing was performed on blood, either unsorted or a sorted T cell fraction (not recorded which). The receptors originated from a male donor with ankylosing spondylitis or in good health (not recorded which).

This clonotype has more than one count but fewer than ten. The chain combines TRBV20-1 with TRBJ2-2; no firm D call. The CDR3 covers 15 residues. V lost 0 bases and J lost 0, with 8 bases in between. Germline assignment: CDR1 DFQATT and CDR2 SNEGSKA (reference sequence). CDR3 bases: TGCAGTGCTAGAGATCCTAATGCGAACACCGGGGAGCTGTTTTTT. It encodes CSARDPNANTGELFF.

CDR3 protein: CATSRDLTLTEAFF. The CDR3 bases are TGTGCCACCAGCAGAGATTTAACGTTGACTGAAGCTTTCTTT. The chain recombines TRBV15 with TRBJ1-1; D is ambiguous. CDR1 is LNHNV and CDR2 is YYDKDF in the germline V gene (reference sequence). Trimming cost V 0 bases and J 5 bases, with 10 bases left between them. The CDR3 extends over 14 amino acids. Based on the CDR3 plus reference TRBV15 and TRBJ1-1, the full variable domain is DAMVIQNPRYQVTQFGKPVTLSCSQTLNHNVMYWYQQKSSQAPKLLFHYYDKDFNNEADTPDNFQSRRPNTSFCFLDIRSPGLGDTAMYLCATSRDLTLTEAFFGQGTRLTVV.

This clonotype has a handful of counts. The gene calls are TRBV12-3 or TRBV12-4 and TRBJ2-5; TRBD1 aligns across 8 bases. The CDR3 has 14 amino acids. V lost 4 bases to trimming and J lost 2 bases; unmatched junction nucleotides: 3. The CDR3 is CASSSWDRQETQYF. The DNA of the CDR3 is TGTGCCAGCAGTTCCTGGGACAGGCAAGAGACCCAGTACTTC.

This chain connects TRBV13 to TRBJ2-3; D gene unclear. The V end lost 4 bases, the J end lost 2 bases, and 4 bases lay between the germline ends. Looked up from germline, CDR1 is PRHDT and CDR2 is FYEKMQ (reference sequence). CDR3 length equals 12 residues. CDR3 DNA sequence: TGTGCCAGCAGCTACATCACAGATACGCAGTATTTT. It translates to CASSYITDTQYF. Looking up the rest from reference TRBV13 and TRBJ2-3 gives the full variable domain: AAGVIQSPRHLIKEKRETATLKCYPIPRHDTVYWYQQGPGQDPQFLISFYEKMQSDKGSIPDRFSAQQFSDYHSELNMSSLELGDSALYFCASSYITDTQYFGPGTRLTVL.

The gene calls are TRBV5-1 and TRBJ2-3; the D is unclear. This CDR3 spans 15 amino acids. With 3 bases removed from V and 6 bases from J, the gap between germline ends came to 17 bases. Germline CDR1 SGHRS, CDR2 YFSETQ. The DNA of the CDR3 is TGCGCCAGCAGCTCGGACGTTGTGGGCCCCGATACGCAGTATTTT. Translated: CASSSDVVGPDTQYF.

This clonotype was seen more than once but under ten times. This chain connects TRBV10-3 to TRBJ1-6; D call uncertain. CDR1 ENHRY and CDR2 SYGVKD come from the germline V gene. The ends were cut back, 7 bases at V and 7 bases at J, with 11 bases in the middle. This CDR3 has 13 residues. CDR3 in amino acids: CAIMKSLNSPLHF. As DNA, the CDR3 is TGTGCCATCATGAAGTCCCTAAATTCACCCCTCCACTTT.

This clonotype has only a few counts. The chain is built from TRBV20-1 and TRBJ2-1; TRBD2 aligns across 8 bases. V lost 5 bases, J lost 8 bases, and 17 bases stayed unmatched. The CDR3 covers 16 residues. Germline V gene sequence: CDR1 DFQATT, CDR2 SNEGSKA (reference sequence). DNA for the CDR3: TGCAGTGCTCGCTTCTTTTCCGGGACTAGGAGGGATGAGCAGTTCTTC. Translating it yields CSARFFSGTRRDEQFF.

The genes are TRBV11-2 and TRBJ2-2, with D perhaps matching TRBD1 or TRBD2 (5 bases each). The CDR3 loop spans 15 amino acids. V was cut by 1 base and J by 3 bases, with 9 bases left in between. The germline V gene has CDR1 SGHAT and CDR2 FQNNGV. The DNA for the CDR3 is TGTGCCAGCAGCTTAGCTGGGACCCACACCGGGGAGCTGTTTTTT. It codes for CASSLAGTHTGELFF.

The rearrangement uses TRBV7-9 and TRBJ2-3, with TRBD2 as a possible D gene (6 bases). V was shortened by 5 bases and J by 0 bases, with 12 bases between the two germline ends. CDR1 and CDR2 (germline): SEHNR, FQNEAQ (reference sequence). This CDR3 has 15 amino acids. The CDR3 is CASSPIGSSTDTQYF. CDR3 bases: TGTGCCAGCAGCCCCATCGGGAGTAGCACAGATACGCAGTATTTT.

The J gene is TRBJ2-7, the V gene TRBV7-2; D remains ambiguous. The V end was cut by 6 bases, the J end by 0 bases, with 12 bases between. There are 14 residues in the CDR3. Per germline, CDR1 SGHTA and CDR2 FQGNSA. The CDR3 nucleotides are TGTGCCAGCAGGAACCCGACCCTCTCCTACGAGCAGTACTTC. Its protein is CASRNPTLSYEQYF.

The chain uses TRBV28 and TRBJ2-7, with D perhaps matching TRBD1 (6 bases). The CDR3 spans 16 residues. Per the germline V gene, CDR1 is MDHEN and CDR2 is SYDVKM. Trimming pared 7 bases from V and 2 bases from J, leaving 21 bases between. The CDR3 reads CASTPPWTALTYEQYF. The CDR3 coding sequence is TGTGCCAGCACCCCCCCCTGGACAGCGCTAACCTACGAGCAGTACTTC.

V gene TRBV5-6 combines with J gene TRBJ2-4; D is ambiguous. The CDR3 spans 16 residues. CDR1 and CDR2 (germline): SGHDT, YYEEEE. V was clipped by 0 bases and J by 0 bases, with 10 bases between them. The CDR3: CASSLALTLAKNIQYF. For the CDR3, the DNA is TGTGCCAGCAGCTTGGCGTTAACCCTAGCCAAAAACATTCAGTACTTC.

This clonotype was detected ten times or more. The CDR3 spells CASSLMGGGELFF. CDR3 nucleotides: TGTGCCAGCAGTTTGATGGGTGGCGGGGAGCTGTTTTTT. This rearrangement joins TRBV12-3 or TRBV12-4 to TRBJ2-2; D remains ambiguous. The CDR3 is 13 residues long. Trimming stripped 3 bases from V and 7 bases from J, with 9 bases between.

This rearrangement joins TRBV3-1 to TRBJ2-7; maybe TRBD1 (6 bases). Trimming removed 5 bases from V and 3 bases from J, with 11 bases in between. CDR1 is LGHDT, CDR2 YNNKEL, per germline (reference sequence). The CDR3 extends over 13 amino acids. In nucleotides, the CDR3 is TGTGCCAGCAGCGGGGGACACATCTACGAGCAGTACTTC. Translated, it gives CASSGGHIYEQYF.

The chain joins TRBV10-3 to TRBJ2-3, with D possibly being TRBD1 (6 bases). This CDR3 is built from 16 residues. Germline CDR1 is ENHRY and CDR2 is SYGVKD. The ends were cut back, 0 bases at V and 3 bases at J, with 13 bases in the middle. The CDR3 region has the DNA TGTGCCATCAGTGAGTCCTCAGGGGAGAAAACAGATACGCAGTATTTT. Its protein product is CAISESSGEKTDTQYF.

The rearrangement joins TRBV6-1 to TRBJ2-7; 11 bases match TRBD1. V lost 2 bases and J lost 3; bases outside the gene matches: 6. The CDR3 consists of 16 residues. The germline V gene has CDR1 MNHNS and CDR2 SASEGT. CDR3: CASSEFRGTGGYEQYF. CDR3 coding DNA: TGTGCCAGCAGTGAATTTCGAGGGACAGGGGGCTACGAGCAGTACTTC.

This clonotype was seen a few times. The V and J genes are TRBV7-9 and TRBJ2-1, with D possibly matching TRBD2 (5 bases). The CDR3 is 15 amino acids. Germline-derived CDR1 and CDR2 are SEHNR and FQNEAQ (reference sequence). V lost 3 bases, J lost 6 bases, and 15 bases lay in between. This CDR3 is CASSLELEIPNEQFF. In nucleotides, the CDR3 is TGTGCCAGCAGCTTGGAACTAGAGATTCCCAATGAGCAGTTCTTC.

The J gene is TRBJ2-2, the V gene TRBV6-9; TRBD2 matches 11 bases. The CDR3 consists of 22 residues. Looked up from germline, CDR1 is MNHGY and CDR2 is SVAAGI. With V trimmed by 8 bases and J by 4 bases, 27 bases remained unmatched. Here the CDR3 reads CASPLVLPRLAGLPGSTGELFF. DNA of the CDR3: TGTGCCAGCCCCCTCGTGCTCCCCCGACTAGCGGGACTCCCAGGGAGCACCGGGGAGCTGTTTTTT.

V is TRBV7-6 and J is TRBJ2-5; 7 nucleotides align to TRBD2. With V trimmed by 1 base and J by 4 bases, 6 bases remained unmatched. In germline, CDR1 is SGHVS, CDR2 FNYEAQ. The CDR3 runs to 15 residues. CDR3: CASSLVATGGETQYF. The CDR3 DNA follows: TGTGCCAGCAGCTTAGTAGCGACGGGGGGAGAGACCCAGTACTTC.

The V call is TRBV7-9, the J call TRBJ2-5; D not resolved. With 3 bases removed from V and 1 base from J, the gap between germline ends came to 12 bases. Germline V CDR1 and CDR2: SEHNR, FQNEAQ (reference sequence). The CDR3 totals 15 residues. CDR3 residues: CASSFDDSPQETQYF. CDR3 coding DNA: TGTGCCAGCAGCTTCGATGATAGCCCCCAAGAGACCCAGTACTTC. The full variable domain, its missing parts supplied by reference TRBV7-9 and TRBJ2-5, is DTGVSQNPRHKITKRGQNVTFRCDPISEHNRLYWYRQTLGQGPEFLTYFQNEAQLEKSRLLSDRFSAERPKGSFSTLEIQRTEQGDSAMYLCASSFDDSPQETQYFGPGTRLLVL.

This clonotype was seen a handful of times. CDR3 sequence: CASSGLAGATDTQYF. DNA for the CDR3: TGTGCCAGCAGCGGACTAGCGGGCGCCACAGATACGCAGTATTTT. The chain combines TRBV11-2 with TRBJ2-3; TRBD2 agrees at 11 bases. Trimming removed 5 bases from V and 2 bases from J; junction bases left unmatched: 3. CDR3 length: 15 amino acids. CDR1 SGHAT and CDR2 FQNNGV come from the germline V gene.

V usage is TRBV18 and J usage is TRBJ2-5; D unresolved. Trimming shortened V by 4 bases and J by 5 bases, and 5 bases separated the two germline ends. Germline CDR1 and CDR2: KGHSH and LQKENI. This CDR3 comprises 11 residues. The CDR3 spells CASSLFETQYF. The CDR3 bases are TGTGCCAGCTCACTGTTCGAGACCCAGTACTTC. The entire variable domain, with the rest obtained from reference TRBV18 and TRBJ2-5, is as follows: NAGVMQNPRHLVRRRGQEARLRCSPMKGHSHVYWYRQLPEEGLKFMVYLQKENIIDESGMPKERFSAEFPKEGPSILRIQQVVRGDSAAYFCASSLFETQYFGPGTRLLVL.

The table lists this clonotype with a few counts. This sequence joins TRBV5-6 and TRBJ1-3; the match to TRBD1 covers 7 bases. CDR3 length equals 15 residues. Germline-derived CDR1 and CDR2 are SGHDT and YYEEEE. V lost 4 bases, J lost 4 bases, and 8 bases stayed unmatched. The DNA of the CDR3 is TGTGCCAGCAGCCCTGGGAGGGGGCTCGGAAACACCATATATTTT. It translates to CASSPGRGLGNTIYF.

This clonotype was seen only a few times. This chain uses TRBV6-4 with TRBJ2-2; D gene ambiguous. Trimming shortened V by 3 bases and J by 8 bases, and 10 bases separated the two germline ends. The CDR3 covers 13 residues. Germline CDR1 reads MRHNA; CDR2 reads SNTAGT. The CDR3 DNA reads TGTGCCAGCAGTGAGGCCAGTTCGGGGGAGCTGTTTTTT. Amino acids: CASSEASSGELFF.

The genes are TRBV20-1 and TRBJ2-1; 11 bases align to TRBD2. In germline, CDR1 is DFQATT, CDR2 SNEGSKA (reference sequence). Trimming cost V 2 bases and J 1 base; bases outside gene matches: 4. The CDR3 is 16 residues long. CDR3 bases: TGCAGTGCTAGACCTAGCGGGGGGTTTTCCTACAATGAGCAGTTCTTC. Translation gives CSARPSGGFSYNEQFF.

This chain joins TRBV28 and TRBJ2-3; no firm D call. V lost 4 bases, J lost 6 bases, and 11 bases lay in between. Germline values: CDR1 MDHEN, CDR2 SYDVKM. CDR3 length equals 13 residues. The CDR3 DNA reads TGTGCCAGCAGTTCATTCCCCGGGGATACGCAGTATTTT. Translating it yields CASSSFPGDTQYF.

This clonotype was counted at least ten times. The chain is built from TRBV25-1 and TRBJ2-7; D perhaps matches TRBD1 (5 bases). CDR3 size: 14 residues. Trimming removed 3 bases from V and 5 bases from J, with 14 bases in between. CDR1 is MGHDK, CDR2 SYGVNS, per germline. CDR3 sequence: CASSDPGYYNEQYF. In DNA form, the CDR3 reads TGTGCCAGCAGTGATCCAGGGTATTACAACGAGCAGTACTTC.

The chain joins TRBV7-9 to TRBJ2-7; TRBD1 matches 10 bases. CDR1 and CDR2 from the germline V gene are SEHNR and FQNEAQ (reference sequence). There are 16 residues in the CDR3. V shed 2 bases, J shed 4 bases, and the junction held 8 bases outside the gene matches. The chain's CDR3 is CASSLSGQGVGYEQYF. The CDR3 bases are TGTGCCAGCAGCTTATCTGGACAGGGGGTTGGGTACGAGCAGTACTTC.

The J gene is TRBJ2-5, the V gene TRBV12-3 or TRBV12-4; either TRBD1 or TRBD2 may supply D (5 bases each). Trimming stripped 6 bases from V and 4 bases from J, with 18 bases between. The CDR3 sequence is 15 residues long. The CDR3 region has the DNA TGTGCCAGCAGCCCCTATCTATCTGGGGGAGAGACCCAGTACTTC. It specifies CASSPYLSGGETQYF.

The V gene is TRBV4-1, the J gene TRBJ2-2; the match to TRBD2 covers 7 bases. After removal of 3 bases from V and 7 bases from J, the junction contained 2 bases not matched to a gene. The CDR3 has 13 residues. The germline V gene encodes CDR1 MGHRA and CDR2 YSYEKL. CDR3 nucleotide sequence: TGCGCCAGCAGCCAGGGGGAGGGCGGGGAGCTGTTTTTT. Protein product: CASSQGEGGELFF.

Only a few counts were recorded for this clonotype. CDR3 sequence reads: CATRAPGANVLTF. For the CDR3, the DNA is TGTGCCACCAGGGCCCCTGGGGCCAACGTCCTGACTTTC. The chain is built from TRBV24-1 and TRBJ2-6; no clear D gene. The CDR3 totals 13 residues. The V end was cut by 7 bases, the J end by 2 bases, with 5 bases between. Germline assignment: CDR1 KGHDR and CDR2 SFDVKD.